This is a list of T cell receptor beta chains from one sample in a study of shared clonotypes between healthy human individuals. TCRdb's table, derived via immunoSEQ multiplex PCR, lists solely in-frame clones and lacks some. The sample consists of 450,000 or so clones, around 77% of them appearing once. Sequencing input: PBMCs. The receptors here all came from a woman aged 40 to 55 in good health. Some clones in this sample may be carry-over from other donors' samples. Both conserved end residues are part of each CDR3. The D gene is left open where the match is weak. Some rows mark clone size as missing; the rest say once, few, many or name a class of expanded clone.

CDR3 protein: CSVVFLLEPTIAEVAGYTDTQYF
CDR3 DNA: TGCAGCGTTGTGTTCCTCCTCGAACCAACCATTGCTGAAGTGGCTGGTTACACAGATACGCAGTATTTT
clone size: -
J gene: TRBJ2-3
V gene: TRBV29-1
D gene: -

CDR3 protein: CASSPTGGNTGELFF
CDR3 DNA: TGTGCCAGCAGCCCGACAGGGGGAAACACCGGGGAGCTGTTTTTT
clone size: -
J gene: TRBJ2-2
V gene: TRBV7-3
D gene: TRBD1

CDR3 protein: CASSPGPDHEQYF
CDR3 DNA: TGTGCCAGCAGCCCTGGACCCGACCACGAGCAGTACTTC
clone size: -
J gene: TRBJ2-7
V gene: TRBV5-5
D gene: -

CDR3 protein: CASSFGQGERNIQYF
CDR3 DNA: TGTGCCAGCAGCTTCGGGCAGGGGGAAAGAAACATTCAGTACTTC
clone size: -
J gene: TRBJ2-4
V gene: TRBV13
D gene: TRBD1

CDR3 protein: CASSVAGGRNSYNEQFF
CDR3 DNA: TGTGCCAGCAGCGTAGCGGGCGGGAGAAACTCCTACAATGAGCAGTTCTTC
clone size: -
J gene: TRBJ2-1
V gene: TRBV9
D gene: TRBD2

CDR3 protein: CASSFQGVNYGYTF
CDR3 DNA: TGTGCCAGCAGTTTTCAGGGGGTTAACTATGGCTACACCTTC
clone size: -
J gene: TRBJ1-2
V gene: TRBV27
D gene: TRBD1

CDR3 protein: CASSFGNRGGGETQYF
CDR3 DNA: TGTGCCAGCAGTTTTGGCAACAGGGGGGGTGGAGAGACCCAGTACTTC
clone size: -
J gene: TRBJ2-5
V gene: TRBV28
D gene: -

CDR3 protein: CASSEPENYGYTF
CDR3 DNA: TGTGCCAGCAGTGAACCTGAAAACTATGGCTACACCTTC
clone size: -
J gene: TRBJ1-2
V gene: TRBV6-1
D gene: -

CDR3 protein: CASGLGNSYNEQFF
CDR3 DNA: TGCGCCAGCGGGTTAGGGAATTCCTACAATGAGCAGTTCTTC
clone size: few
J gene: TRBJ2-1
V gene: TRBV5-1
D gene: -

CDR3 protein: CASSPRRQGETQYF
CDR3 DNA: TGTGCCAGCTCACCACGCCGGCAGGGGGAGACCCAGTACTTC
clone size: few
J gene: TRBJ2-5
V gene: TRBV18
D gene: -

CDR3 protein: CASSSGTSGRAWDTQYF
CDR3 DNA: TGTGCCAGCAGCTCCGGGACTAGCGGGAGGGCCTGGGATACGCAGTATTTT
clone size: few
J gene: TRBJ2-3
V gene: TRBV28
D gene: TRBD2

CDR3 protein: CSANLQGAGGYTF
CDR3 DNA: TGCAGCGCTAACTTACAGGGGGCGGGCGGCTACACCTTC
clone size: -
J gene: TRBJ1-2
V gene: TRBV29-1
D gene: TRBD1

CDR3 protein: CASSPRRAGNSGYTF
CDR3 DNA: TGTGCCAGCTCACCACGCAGGGCGGGTAACAGTGGCTACACCTTC
clone size: -
J gene: TRBJ1-2
V gene: TRBV18
D gene: -

CDR3 protein: CASSLATSGYANEQFF
CDR3 DNA: TGTGCCAGCAGCTTAGCGACTAGCGGGTATGCTAATGAGCAGTTCTTC
clone size: -
J gene: TRBJ2-1
V gene: TRBV7-8
D gene: TRBD2

CDR3 protein: CASSLRGTLYNEQFF
CDR3 DNA: TGTGCCAGCAGCTTACGGGGGACCTTATACAATGAGCAGTTCTTC
clone size: -
J gene: TRBJ2-1
V gene: TRBV11-3
D gene: -

CDR3 protein: CASSLDRAGGLNEQFF
CDR3 DNA: TGTGCCAGCAGCTTGGACCGAGCGGGAGGGCTCAATGAGCAGTTCTTC
clone size: -
J gene: TRBJ2-1
V gene: TRBV5-6
D gene: TRBD2

CDR3 protein: CASRGRGTAHSYNEQFF
CDR3 DNA: TGTGCCAGCAGGGGACGTGGGACTGCACACTCCTACAATGAGCAGTTCTTC
clone size: many
J gene: TRBJ2-1
V gene: TRBV7-2
D gene: -

CDR3 protein: CASSGGGREYNEQFF
CDR3 DNA: TGTGCCAGCAGCGGGGGCGGGAGGGAGTACAATGAGCAGTTCTTC
clone size: -
J gene: TRBJ2-1
V gene: TRBV5-4
D gene: TRBD2

CDR3 protein: CATDCRFLLSGNTIYF
CDR3 DNA: TGTGCCACAGACTGTCGGTTTCTTTTATCTGGAAACACCATATATTTT
clone size: -
J gene: TRBJ1-3
V gene: TRBV27
D gene: -

CDR3 protein: CASSIRLDRTYEQYF
CDR3 DNA: TGTGCCAGTAGTATTCGTTTGGACAGGACCTACGAGCAGTACTTC
clone size: -
J gene: TRBJ2-7
V gene: TRBV19
D gene: TRBD1

CDR3 protein: CASSSGGGPRYNEQFF
CDR3 DNA: TGTGCCAGCAGCTCCGGGGGAGGGCCGCGGTACAATGAGCAGTTCTTC
clone size: -
J gene: TRBJ2-1
V gene: TRBV11-3
D gene: TRBD2

CDR3 protein: CASSRREGTSDLAYEQYF
CDR3 DNA: TGTGCCAGCAGCCGGAGGGAAGGAACGAGCGATCTGGCCTACGAGCAGTACTTC
clone size: few
J gene: TRBJ2-7
V gene: TRBV4-2
D gene: -

CDR3 protein: CASSGTSGSTDTQYF
CDR3 DNA: TGTGCCAGCAGCGGGACTAGCGGGAGTACGGATACGCAGTATTTT
clone size: many
J gene: TRBJ2-3
V gene: TRBV5-6
D gene: TRBD2

CDR3 protein: CASTRSVNTEAFF
CDR3 DNA: TGTGCCAGCACCCGGTCAGTGAACACTGAAGCTTTCTTT
clone size: -
J gene: TRBJ1-1
V gene: TRBV6-5
D gene: -

CDR3 protein: CASSQVLAGGLPYEQYF
CDR3 DNA: TGCGCCAGCAGCCAAGTTCTAGCGGGAGGCCTACCCTACGAGCAGTACTTC
clone size: -
J gene: TRBJ2-7
V gene: TRBV4-1
D gene: TRBD2

CDR3 protein: CASSQGMNYYEQYF
CDR3 DNA: TGTGCCAGCAGCCAAGGGATGAATTACTACGAGCAGTACTTC
clone size: -
J gene: TRBJ2-7
V gene: TRBV4-2
D gene: -

CDR3 protein: CASSRGRITGANVLTF
CDR3 DNA: TGTGCCAGCAGCCGCGGGAGAATCACTGGGGCCAACGTCCTGACTTTC
clone size: -
J gene: TRBJ2-6
V gene: TRBV14
D gene: TRBD2

CDR3 protein: CASSYWIPPQHF
CDR3 DNA: TGTGCCAGCAGTTACTGGATACCACCCCAGCATTTT
clone size: -
J gene: TRBJ1-5
V gene: TRBV6-7
D gene: -

CDR3 protein: CASSQGTGGFEKLFF
CDR3 DNA: TGTGCCAGCAGTCAAGGGACAGGGGGCTTTGAAAAACTGTTTTTT
clone size: many
J gene: TRBJ1-4
V gene: TRBV25-1
D gene: TRBD1